This is a list of T cell receptor beta chains from one sample in a study of PD-1 blockade in classical Hodgkin lymphoma. Sequenced by immunoSEQ multiplex PCR; TCRdb stores in-frame clones only, minus some. The sample shows more than 10,000 clones, 80% to 90% of them seen only once. Source: peripheral blood mononuclear cells (PBMCs), taken at baseline. These receptors came from a human donor with classical Hodgkin lymphoma. Both conserved end residues are part of each CDR3. Each record gives: D gene, J gene, V gene, clone size, CDR3 DNA, CDR3 protein. D genes are given only for firm matches. The size of a clone is reported for some rows only, either as once, few or many, or as a class for expanded clones.

D: -
J: TRBJ1-1
V: TRBV5-6
size: -
DNA: TGTGCCAGCAGCCCCTGGGTGGGAAGCACTGAAGCTTTCTTT
CDR3: CASSPWVGSTEAFF

D: -
J: TRBJ1-1
V: TRBV11-2
size: -
DNA: TGTGCCAGCAGCCCACAATCGGGCACTGAAGCTTTCTTT
CDR3: CASSPQSGTEAFF

D: TRBD1
J: TRBJ1-5
V: TRBV28
size: -
DNA: TGTGCCAGCAGTCCCCCCGGGACAGGGGATCCGCATTTT
CDR3: CASSPPGTGDPHF

D: TRBD1
J: TRBJ1-1
V: TRBV5-4
size: few
DNA: TGTGCCAGCAGCAGTGGACAGGTCCGGACTGAAGCTTTCTTT
CDR3: CASSSGQVRTEAFF

D: TRBD2
J: TRBJ2-1
V: TRBV5-1
size: -
DNA: TGCGCCAGCAGCTGGGGACTAGCGGCTTCCTACAATGAGCAGTTCTTC
CDR3: CASSWGLAASYNEQFF

D: -
J: TRBJ2-4
V: TRBV7-9
size: medium-sized
DNA: TGTGCCAGCAGCTTAGACATTCGGCAGTTGGGAAACATTCAGTACTTC
CDR3: CASSLDIRQLGNIQYF

D: -
J: TRBJ2-1
V: TRBV7-3
size: -
DNA: TGTGCCAGCAGCTTAACCGGAGATGAGCAGTTCTTC
CDR3: CASSLTGDEQFF

D: -
J: TRBJ2-7
V: TRBV5-5
size: -
DNA: TGTGCCAGCAGCTTTTTAGGGGTATACGAGCAGTACTTC
CDR3: CASSFLGVYEQYF

D: -
J: TRBJ1-5
V: TRBV6-5
size: -
DNA: TGTGCCACATCCGGTGCCAATCAGCCCCAGCATTTT
CDR3: CATSGANQPQHF

D: -
J: TRBJ2-1
V: TRBV29-1
size: few
DNA: TGCAGCGTTGAAGAGAGAGGGGAGCCCTCCTACAATGAGCAGTTCTTC
CDR3: CSVEERGEPSYNEQFF

D: -
J: TRBJ1-1
V: TRBV30
size: -
DNA: TGTGCCTGGAGGGCCCCAGGGACCAACACTGAAGCTTTCTTT
CDR3: CAWRAPGTNTEAFF

D: TRBD1
J: TRBJ2-7
V: TRBV29-1
size: -
DNA: TGCAGCGTCAACGGACAGGGGGTAACCTACGAGCAGTACTTC
CDR3: CSVNGQGVTYEQYF

D: TRBD1
J: TRBJ2-7
V: TRBV13
size: -
DNA: TGTGCCAGCAGCTCAAGAGGGACAGGGTACAACGAGCAGTACTTC
CDR3: CASSSRGTGYNEQYF

D: -
J: TRBJ1-1
V: TRBV4-1
size: -
DNA: TGCGCCAGCAGCCAAGGGTGGGTAGCTGAAGCTTTCTTT
CDR3: CASSQGWVAEAFF

D: TRBD1
J: TRBJ2-1
V: TRBV27
size: -
DNA: TGTGCCAGCAGCATTGGGACAGGGACTTACAATGAGCAGTTCTTC
CDR3: CASSIGTGTYNEQFF

D: TRBD2
J: TRBJ2-3
V: TRBV9
size: -
DNA: TGTGCCAGCAGCTTCGGGACTACCAGCGGGGATACGCAGTATTTT
CDR3: CASSFGTTSGDTQYF

D: TRBD1
J: TRBJ1-4
V: TRBV7-9
size: medium-sized
DNA: TGTGCCAGCAGCCCGAAAGGGGGCGCGGCAACTAATGAAAAACTGTTTTTT
CDR3: CASSPKGGAATNEKLFF

D: TRBD1
J: TRBJ2-2
V: TRBV19
size: -
DNA: TGTGCCAGCAGAAACAGGGGGCTCGGGGAGCTGTTTTTT
CDR3: CASRNRGLGELFF

D: -
J: TRBJ2-5
V: TRBV30
size: -
DNA: TGTGCCTGGAGTGTACTAGAGGCTGGGACCCAGTACTTC
CDR3: CAWSVLEAGTQYF

D: TRBD1
J: TRBJ1-5
V: TRBV10-2
size: -
DNA: TGCGCCAGCAGTGACGGACAGGGGGCGAGGAGCAATCAGCCCCAGCATTTT
CDR3: CASSDGQGARSNQPQHF

D: -
J: TRBJ2-7
V: TRBV4-2
size: -
DNA: TGTGCCAGCAGCCAAGATGACACCCTAAGCCACTACGAGCAGTACTTC
CDR3: CASSQDDTLSHYEQYF

D: -
J: TRBJ1-2
V: TRBV16
size: -
DNA: TGTGCCAGCAGCCCTTCTCAGGGTAACTATGGCTACACCTTC
CDR3: CASSPSQGNYGYTF

D: -
J: TRBJ1-2
V: TRBV14
size: -
DNA: TGTGCCAGCAGCCAAGACCGGACGGCAGGGATAAGCTATGGCTACACCTTC
CDR3: CASSQDRTAGISYGYTF

D: TRBD2
J: TRBJ2-7
V: TRBV30
size: once
DNA: TGTGCCTGGCGACTAGCGGGGCTACGCGAGCAGTACTTC
CDR3: CAWRLAGLREQYF

D: -
J: TRBJ1-2
V: TRBV11-2
size: -
DNA: TGTGCCAGCAGCTTAGAGGGGGTTCTGGCAGGCCGCTATGGCTACACCTTC
CDR3: CASSLEGVLAGRYGYTF

D: -
J: TRBJ1-2
V: TRBV5-4
size: -
DNA: TGTGCCAGCAGCTTGGACGGGGGCGACTATGGCTACACCTTC
CDR3: CASSLDGGDYGYTF

D: -
J: TRBJ1-2
V: TRBV19
size: -
DNA: TGTGCCAGTAGTATACGGTGGATAACCTATGGCTACACCTTC
CDR3: CASSIRWITYGYTF

D: TRBD1
J: TRBJ1-1
V: TRBV4-2
size: once
DNA: TGTGCCAGCAGCCGTGACAGGGGAGTCACTGAAGCTTTCTTT
CDR3: CASSRDRGVTEAFF

D: -
J: TRBJ1-6
V: TRBV7-6
size: -
DNA: TGTGCCAGCAGCTTAAGTGTAAGGGACCATAATTCACCCCTCCACTTT
CDR3: CASSLSVRDHNSPLHF

D: -
J: TRBJ2-1
V: TRBV9
size: once
DNA: TGTGCCAGCAGCGGTGGTCAGCGCTACAATGAGCAGTTCTTC
CDR3: CASSGGQRYNEQFF

D: -
J: TRBJ1-1
V: TRBV5-4
size: -
DNA: TGTGCCACCACACAGGACCCGAACACTGAAGCTTTCTTT
CDR3: CATTQDPNTEAFF

D: -
J: TRBJ2-1
V: TRBV2
size: -
DNA: TGTGCCAGCAGTTCCTCTGGGCAGTTCTTC
CDR3: CASSSSGQFF

D: -
J: TRBJ2-7
V: TRBV19
size: -
DNA: TGTGCCAGTAGTGGCAGGCCTTTGATCCACGAGCAGTACTTC
CDR3: CASSGRPLIHEQYF

D: TRBD1
J: TRBJ2-5
V: TRBV11-2
size: -
DNA: TGTGCCAGCAGCTTCGACAGGGCGGGGACCCAGTACTTC
CDR3: CASSFDRAGTQYF

D: -
J: TRBJ1-2
V: TRBV10-3
size: -
DNA: TGTGCCATCAGTGAGGCCAGAGACTATGGCTACACCTTC
CDR3: CAISEARDYGYTF

D: -
J: TRBJ1-3
V: TRBV19
size: -
DNA: TGTGCCAGTAGTATGCTGCCGGCCTACTCTGGAAACACCATATATTTT
CDR3: CASSMLPAYSGNTIYF

D: -
J: TRBJ1-5
V: TRBV21-1
size: once
DNA: TGTGCCAGCTCAAAACCCGGGGGGGCAGAGGGCAATCAGCCCCAGCATTTT
CDR3: CASSKPGGAEGNQPQHF

D: -
J: TRBJ2-7
V: TRBV28
size: -
DNA: TGTGCCAGCAGTTCCATTCTCGAGCAGTACTTC
CDR3: CASSSILEQYF

D: -
J: TRBJ1-6
V: TRBV9
size: -
DNA: TGTGCCAGCAGCGCTCGAACAGGGATAGACGATTCACCCCTCCACTTT
CDR3: CASSARTGIDDSPLHF

D: -
J: TRBJ2-7
V: TRBV9
size: -
DNA: TGTGCCAGCAGCGTAGGGGCAGGGACATCCTACGAGCAGTACTTC
CDR3: CASSVGAGTSYEQYF

D: -
J: TRBJ2-5
V: TRBV5-1
size: once
DNA: TGCGCCAGCAGCTTTCGGGGGCAAGAGACCCAGTACTTC
CDR3: CASSFRGQETQYF

D: -
J: TRBJ2-4
V: TRBV19
size: -
DNA: TGTGCCAGTAGTATAGATGTAGACATTCAGTACTTC
CDR3: CASSIDVDIQYF

D: TRBD2
J: TRBJ2-2
V: TRBV5-1
size: -
DNA: TGCGCCAGCAGCTTGGCAGCGGGAGGAACCGGGGAGCTGTTTTTT
CDR3: CASSLAAGGTGELFF

D: TRBD1
J: TRBJ1-5
V: TRBV19
size: -
DNA: TGTGCCAGTAGTATATTTAATTTGGAGGGGGCGAATCAGCCCCAGCATTTT
CDR3: CASSIFNLEGANQPQHF

D: -
J: TRBJ2-7
V: TRBV9
size: -
DNA: TGTGCCAGCAGCCCCCAACAGGCCGTCGAACGCTACGAGCAGTACTTC
CDR3: CASSPQQAVERYEQYF

D: -
J: TRBJ1-1
V: TRBV10-3
size: -
DNA: TGTGCCTCATCCCCGGGCACTGAAGCTTTCTTT
CDR3: CASSPGTEAFF